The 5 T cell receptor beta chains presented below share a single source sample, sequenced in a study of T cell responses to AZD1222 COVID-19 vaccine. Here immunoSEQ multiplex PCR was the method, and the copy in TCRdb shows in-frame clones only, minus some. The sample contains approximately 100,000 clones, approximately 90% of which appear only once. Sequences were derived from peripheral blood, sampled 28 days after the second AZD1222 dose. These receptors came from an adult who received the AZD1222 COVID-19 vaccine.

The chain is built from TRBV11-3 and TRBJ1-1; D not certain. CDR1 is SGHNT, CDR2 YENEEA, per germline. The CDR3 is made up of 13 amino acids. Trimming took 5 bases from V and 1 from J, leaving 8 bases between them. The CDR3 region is CASSRRGNTEAFF. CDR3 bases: TGTGCCAGCAGCAGACGGGGGAACACTGAAGCTTTCTTT. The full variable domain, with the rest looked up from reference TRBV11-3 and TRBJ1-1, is EAGVVQSPRYKIIEKKQPVAFWCNPISGHNTLYWYLQNLGQGPELLIRYENEEAVDDSQLPKDRFSAERLKGVDSTLKIQPAELGDSAVYLCASSRRGNTEAFFGQGTRLTVV.

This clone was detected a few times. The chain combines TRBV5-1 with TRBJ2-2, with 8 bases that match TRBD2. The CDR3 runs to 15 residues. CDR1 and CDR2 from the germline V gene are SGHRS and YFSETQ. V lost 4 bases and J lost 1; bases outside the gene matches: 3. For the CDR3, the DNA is TGCGCCAGCAGCCGTAGCGGGGTGAACACCGGGGAGCTGTTTTTT. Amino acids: CASSRSGVNTGELFF.

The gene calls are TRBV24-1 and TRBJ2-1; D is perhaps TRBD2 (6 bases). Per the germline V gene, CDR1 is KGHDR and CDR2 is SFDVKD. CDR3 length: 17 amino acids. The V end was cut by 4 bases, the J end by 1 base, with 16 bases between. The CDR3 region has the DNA TGTGCCACCAGTGACCCAACCGCCGGGACTTCCTACAATGAGCAGTTCTTC. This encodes CATSDPTAGTSYNEQFF.

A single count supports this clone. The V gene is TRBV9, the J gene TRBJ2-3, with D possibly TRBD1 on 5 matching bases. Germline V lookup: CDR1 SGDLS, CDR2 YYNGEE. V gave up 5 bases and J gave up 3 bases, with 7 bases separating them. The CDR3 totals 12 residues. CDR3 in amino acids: CASRAGTDTQYF. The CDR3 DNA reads TGTGCCAGCAGGGCAGGGACAGATACGCAGTATTTT. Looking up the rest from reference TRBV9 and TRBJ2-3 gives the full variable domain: DSGVTQTPKHLITATGQRVTLRCSPRSGDLSVYWYQQSLDQGLQFLIQYYNGEERAKGNILERFSAQQFPDLHSELNLSSLELGDSALYFCASRAGTDTQYFGPGTRLTVL.

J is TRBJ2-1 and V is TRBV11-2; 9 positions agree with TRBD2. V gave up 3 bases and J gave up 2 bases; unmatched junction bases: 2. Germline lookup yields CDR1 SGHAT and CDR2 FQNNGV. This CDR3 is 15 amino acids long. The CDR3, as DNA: TGTGCCAGCAGCTTTAGCGGGAGAACCTACAATGAGCAGTTCTTC. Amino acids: CASSFSGRTYNEQFF.